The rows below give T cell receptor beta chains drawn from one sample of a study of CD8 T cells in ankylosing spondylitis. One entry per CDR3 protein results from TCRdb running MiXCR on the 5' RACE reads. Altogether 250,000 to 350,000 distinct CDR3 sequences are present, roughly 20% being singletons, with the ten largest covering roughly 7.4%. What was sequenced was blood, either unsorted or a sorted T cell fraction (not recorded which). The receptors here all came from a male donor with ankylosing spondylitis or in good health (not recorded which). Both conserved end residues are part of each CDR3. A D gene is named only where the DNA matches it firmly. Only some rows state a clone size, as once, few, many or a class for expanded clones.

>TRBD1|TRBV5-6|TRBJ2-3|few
CASSRRDRGGDTQYF
TGTGCCAGCAGCCGCCGGGACAGGGGAGGAGATACGCAGTATTTT
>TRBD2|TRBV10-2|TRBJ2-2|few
CASRGTSGSTGELFF
TGCGCCAGCAGAGGGACTAGCGGGAGCACCGGGGAGCTGTTTTTT
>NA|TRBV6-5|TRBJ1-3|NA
CASSYSTGPPAGNTIYF
TGTGCCAGCAGTTACTCAACAGGGCCGCCAGCTGGAAACACCATATATTTT
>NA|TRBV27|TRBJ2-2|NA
CASKGRGARTGELFF
TGTGCCAGCAAGGGAAGAGGGGCGCGGACCGGGGAGCTGTTTTTT
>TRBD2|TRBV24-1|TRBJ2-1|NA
CATSDHEVLAGGPNEQFF
TGTGCCACCAGTGATCATGAAGTACTAGCGGGAGGGCCTAATGAGCAGTTCTTC
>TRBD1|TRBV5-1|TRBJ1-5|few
CASSLEPGGVISNQPQHF
TGCGCCAGCAGCTTGGAACCAGGGGGTGTCATTAGCAATCAGCCCCAGCATTTT
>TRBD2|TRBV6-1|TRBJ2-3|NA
CASRRPTLLAADSDTQYF
TGTGCCAGCAGGCGACCAACCCTCCTAGCGGCGGACTCAGATACGCAGTATTTT
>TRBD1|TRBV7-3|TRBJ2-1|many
CASSRTYRDSNNEQFF
TGTGCCAGCAGCAGGACCTATCGGGACAGCAACAATGAGCAGTTCTTC
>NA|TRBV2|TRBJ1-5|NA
CASSLQGFGNQPQHF
TGTGCCAGCAGTTTGCAGGGTTTCGGCAATCAGCCCCAGCATTTT
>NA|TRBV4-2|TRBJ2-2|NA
CASSQDGEATGELFF
TGTGCCAGCAGCCAAGATGGCGAGGCTACCGGGGAGCTGTTTTTT
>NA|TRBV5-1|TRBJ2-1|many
CASSLQDVAEQFF
TGCGCCAGCAGCTTACAGGATGTAGCTGAGCAGTTCTTC
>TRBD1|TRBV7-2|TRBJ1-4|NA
CASSNRGMGEKLFF
TGTGCCAGCAGCAACAGGGGAATGGGAGAAAAACTGTTTTTT
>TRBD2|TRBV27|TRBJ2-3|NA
CASSLEPAAGGTTSTDTQYF
TGTGCCAGCAGTTTGGAGCCTGCAGCGGGAGGGACCACTAGCACAGATACGCAGTATTTT